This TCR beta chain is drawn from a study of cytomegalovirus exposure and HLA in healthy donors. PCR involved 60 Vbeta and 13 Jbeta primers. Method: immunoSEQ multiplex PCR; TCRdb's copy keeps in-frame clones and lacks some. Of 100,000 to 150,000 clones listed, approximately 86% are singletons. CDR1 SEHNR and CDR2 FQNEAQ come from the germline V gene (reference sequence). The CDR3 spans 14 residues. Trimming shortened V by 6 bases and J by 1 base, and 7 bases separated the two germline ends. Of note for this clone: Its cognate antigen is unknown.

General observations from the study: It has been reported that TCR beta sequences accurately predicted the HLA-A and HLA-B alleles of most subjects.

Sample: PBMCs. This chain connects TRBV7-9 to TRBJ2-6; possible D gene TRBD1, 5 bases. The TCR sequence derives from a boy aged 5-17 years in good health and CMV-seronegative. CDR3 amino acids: CASRSGSGANVLTF. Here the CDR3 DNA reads TGTGCCAGCAGATCAGGGTCTGGGGCCAACGTCCTGACTTTC.